This TCR beta chain was sequenced in a study of blood T cell repertoires in COVID-19. About the research overall: Material from acute and convalescent COVID-19 was sourced from the United States, Italy and Spain.

Assay used: immunoSEQ multiplex PCR; TCRdb lists only in-frame clones, some missing. The sample yields more than 300,000 clones, nearly 90% seen once. The CDR3 has 12 residues. V was pared by 1 base and J by 4 bases, with 4 bases between. Per germline, CDR1 SEHNR and CDR2 FQNEAQ (reference sequence). This rearrangement joins TRBV7-9 to TRBJ1-2; unclear D gene. Sequencing was performed on PBMCs or T cells enriched from blood (not recorded which). The TCR sequence derives from a woman younger than 45 who had recovered from COVID-19. Written as DNA, the CDR3 is TGTGCCAGCAGCTTAGTCCTCTATGGCTACACCTTC. Protein: CASSLVLYGYTF.